The rows below give T cell receptor beta chains drawn from one sample of a study of regulatory dendritic cells for organ transplantation. Using immunoSEQ multiplex PCR, the repertoire was profiled, and TCRdb retains in-frame clones only, with some absent. Counted here are under 35,000 clones, 85% to 90% occurring once; the ten biggest clones make up just over 0.06%. Sequencing used naive CD4+ T cells from blood. The receptors shown here come from a human donor in good health. Each CDR3 is given with its conserved first and last residue. The order of the fields is clone size, D gene, J gene, V gene, CDR3 protein, CDR3 DNA. The D gene is left open where the match is weak. Clone size, where shown, is once, few, many, or a class for clones that have expanded.

clone size: -; D gene: -; J gene: TRBJ2-3; V gene: TRBV7-2; CDR3 protein: CASSFPGEVDTQYF; CDR3 DNA: TGTGCCAGCAGCTTCCCGGGAGAGGTAGATACGCAGTATTTT
clone size: -; D gene: -; J gene: TRBJ2-7; V gene: TRBV18; CDR3 protein: CASSPGYEQYF; CDR3 DNA: TGTGCCAGCTCCCCGGGCTACGAGCAGTACTTC
clone size: -; D gene: -; J gene: TRBJ1-1; V gene: TRBV29-1; CDR3 protein: CSVEELGAMGTEAFF; CDR3 DNA: TGCAGCGTTGAAGAGTTAGGCGCGATGGGCACTGAAGCTTTCTTT
clone size: -; D gene: -; J gene: TRBJ1-1; V gene: TRBV18; CDR3 protein: CASSPGPNTEAFF; CDR3 DNA: TGTGCCAGCTCACCAGGGCCGAACACTGAAGCTTTCTTT
clone size: few; D gene: -; J gene: TRBJ1-5; V gene: TRBV11-2; CDR3 protein: CASSLAGSRWPQHF; CDR3 DNA: TGTGCCAGCAGCTTAGCAGGGTCCCGGTGGCCCCAGCATTTT
clone size: -; D gene: -; J gene: TRBJ2-7; V gene: TRBV5-1; CDR3 protein: CASSPAPRGLTYEQYF; CDR3 DNA: TGCGCCAGCAGCCCAGCCCCACGCGGCCTCACCTACGAGCAGTACTTC
clone size: -; D gene: -; J gene: TRBJ2-7; V gene: TRBV2; CDR3 protein: CALKPEKPYEQYF; CDR3 DNA: TGTGCACTAAAGCCGGAAAAACCCTACGAGCAGTACTTC
clone size: -; D gene: -; J gene: TRBJ2-3; V gene: TRBV7-2; CDR3 protein: CASSLEGGSGDTQYF; CDR3 DNA: TGTGCCAGCAGCTTAGAGGGCGGGTCGGGAGATACGCAGTATTTT
clone size: -; D gene: -; J gene: TRBJ1-1; V gene: TRBV7-9; CDR3 protein: CASSPHQGSTEAFF; CDR3 DNA: TGTGCCAGCAGCCCCCATCAGGGGAGCACTGAAGCTTTCTTT
clone size: -; D gene: -; J gene: TRBJ2-3; V gene: TRBV7-2; CDR3 protein: CASSLWGFLTDTQYF; CDR3 DNA: TGTGCCAGCAGCTTATGGGGTTTTCTAACAGATACGCAGTATTTT
clone size: -; D gene: -; J gene: TRBJ1-4; V gene: TRBV28; CDR3 protein: CASSPAGWRLFF; CDR3 DNA: TGTGCCAGCAGCCCGGCGGGTTGGAGGCTGTTTTTT
clone size: -; D gene: -; J gene: TRBJ1-5; V gene: TRBV28; CDR3 protein: CAAGGLYRGLAPLDSNQPQHF; CDR3 DNA: TGTGCCGCCGGAGGTTTGTACCGGGGATTGGCCCCTCTGGATAGCAATCAGCCCCAGCATTTT
clone size: few; D gene: -; J gene: TRBJ1-6; V gene: TRBV14; CDR3 protein: CASSQGIGGNRAGLGTLHF; CDR3 DNA: TGTGCCAGCAGCCAAGGAATCGGTGGCAACAGGGCCGGCCTGGGGACCCTCCACTTT
clone size: -; D gene: TRBD1; J gene: TRBJ1-5; V gene: TRBV28; CDR3 protein: CASSENQQGFGFSNQPQHF; CDR3 DNA: TGTGCCAGCAGTGAAAATCAACAGGGGTTCGGATTTAGCAATCAGCCCCAGCATTTT
clone size: -; D gene: TRBD1; J gene: TRBJ1-5; V gene: TRBV12-5; CDR3 protein: CASGQDRDPFAQHF; CDR3 DNA: TGTGCTAGTGGTCAGGACAGGGACCCTTTTGCCCAGCATTTT
clone size: -; D gene: -; J gene: TRBJ1-4; V gene: TRBV15; CDR3 protein: CATSTRDEKLFF; CDR3 DNA: TGTGCCACCAGCACCAGGGATGAAAAACTGTTTTTT
clone size: -; D gene: TRBD1; J gene: TRBJ1-6; V gene: TRBV19; CDR3 protein: CASSHPSDRLIYNSPLHF; CDR3 DNA: TGTGCCAGCTCCCACCCCTCGGACAGGCTAATCTATAATTCACCCCTCCACTTT
clone size: -; D gene: -; J gene: TRBJ2-1; V gene: TRBV29-1; CDR3 protein: CSVVHRSSYNEQFF; CDR3 DNA: TGCAGCGTTGTCCACAGGAGCTCCTACAATGAGCAGTTCTTC
clone size: once; D gene: -; J gene: TRBJ1-3; V gene: TRBV19; CDR3 protein: CASSSSPGQVSGNTIYF; CDR3 DNA: TGTGCCAGTAGTAGTTCGCCGGGACAAGTCTCTGGAAACACCATATATTTT
clone size: -; D gene: TRBD2; J gene: TRBJ2-7; V gene: TRBV28; CDR3 protein: CASSQQRGVAGGAMLYEQYF; CDR3 DNA: TGTGCCAGCAGCCAACAAAGGGGCGTAGCGGGAGGTGCCATGCTCTACGAGCAGTACTTC
clone size: -; D gene: -; J gene: TRBJ2-1; V gene: TRBV2; CDR3 protein: CASSELALSYNEQFF; CDR3 DNA: TGTGCCAGCAGTGAACTAGCCCTATCCTACAATGAGCAGTTCTTC